One sample yielded the 24 T cell receptor beta chains listed below, sequenced in a study of cytotoxic CD8 clonotypes in ibrutinib-treated CLL. The data were produced by immunoSEQ multiplex PCR, yet TCRdb's version contains in-frame clones alone and is incomplete. The table shows fewer than 150,000 clones, with around 84% occurring only once. Sequenced material: PBMCs, taken after 24 months of ibrutinib treatment. These receptors were collected from a human donor with chronic lymphocytic leukemia.

The genes are TRBV11-2 and TRBJ2-2; TRBD1 or TRBD2 may be the D gene (6 bases each). Germline-derived CDR1 and CDR2 are SGHAT and FQNNGV. The CDR3 runs to 17 residues. Trimming took off 3 bases at V and 1 base at J, with 15 bases between the two ends. The CDR3 DNA follows: TGTGCCAGCAGCTTTTCACGGGGGCTACGGAACACCGGGGAGCTGTTTTTT. Its translation is CASSFSRGLRNTGELFF.

The chain couples TRBV6-5 to TRBJ1-1; a weak D match, TRBD1 (6 bases). Germline CDR1 and CDR2: MNHEY and SVGAGI. Deletions cut 4 bases from V and 3 bases from J, with 12 bases between. The CDR3 sequence is 14 residues long. CDR3: CASSLFSGDTEAFF. In DNA form, the CDR3 reads TGTGCCAGCAGTTTATTTTCAGGGGACACTGAAGCTTTCTTT.

The chain employs TRBV28 and TRBJ1-2; a possible D gene is TRBD1 (6 bases). The V end was cut by 5 bases, the J end by 4 bases, with 8 bases between. The CDR3 is 12 residues long. Germline V gene data show CDR1 as MDHEN and CDR2 as SYDVKM. The CDR3 is CASSGQLYGYTF. The CDR3 nucleotides are TGTGCCAGCAGTGGACAGCTCTATGGCTACACCTTC.

Points on this clone: The sample carries other DNA sequences with the same CDR3. The chain combines TRBV27 with TRBJ2-7; no clear D gene. Germline CDR1 is MNHEY and CDR2 is SMNVEV (reference sequence). The V and J ends lost 3 bases and 4 bases respectively, with 4 bases between them. There are 11 residues in the CDR3. The CDR3 DNA follows: TGTGCCAGCAGTTTGGGGTACGAGCAGTACTTC. This sequence encodes CASSLGYEQYF.

This chain links TRBV19 with TRBJ1-1; D not resolved. Germline lookup yields CDR1 LNHDA and CDR2 SQIVND (reference sequence). The V end was cut by 10 bases, the J end by 2 bases, with 14 bases between. CDR3 size: 13 residues. The CDR3 DNA is TGTGCCACGTGGGGTCCCGGAAACACTGAAGCTTTCTTT. Residues: CATWGPGNTEAFF.

This chain joins TRBV7-2 and TRBJ2-5; TRBD1 matches 8 bases. The V gene's germline CDR1 is SGHTA and CDR2 FQGNSA. The CDR3 consists of 15 residues. V lost 1 base and J lost 5; bases outside the gene matches: 6. This CDR3 reads CASSLDSGGRETQYF. CDR3 DNA: TGTGCCAGCAGCTTAGACTCAGGGGGCCGGGAGACCCAGTACTTC. Together with reference TRBV7-2 and TRBJ2-5, the CDR3 gives the full variable domain: GAGVSQSPSNKVTEKGKDVELRCDPISGHTALYWYRQSLGQGLEFLIYFQGNSAPDKSGLPSDRFSAERTGGSVSTLTIQRTQQEDSAVYLCASSLDSGGRETQYFGPGTRLLVL.

The CDR3 spells CASSSLTGGNTIYF. CDR3 nucleotide sequence: TGTGCCAGCAGCTCCCTGACAGGGGGAAACACCATATATTTT. The V call is TRBV5-6, the J call TRBJ1-3, with 7 bases fitting TRBD1. In germline, CDR1 is SGHDT, CDR2 YYEEEE. With V trimmed by 3 bases and J by 4 bases, 4 bases remained unmatched. The CDR3 runs to 14 residues. Full variable domain (remainder filled in from reference TRBV5-6 and TRBJ1-3): DAGVTQSPTHLIKTRGQQVTLRCSPKSGHDTVSWYQQALGQGPQFIFQYYEEEERQRGNFPDRFSGHQFPNYSSELNVNALLLGDSALYLCASSSLTGGNTIYFGEGSWLTVV.

The CDR3 spells CATSRDLRRVNTEAFF. CDR3 nucleotide sequence: TGTGCCACCAGCAGAGACCTCCGGCGGGTGAACACTGAAGCTTTCTTT. The chain has TRBV15 and TRBJ1-1; D is unclear. Trimming took off 0 bases at V and 0 bases at J, with 11 bases between the two ends. Germline CDR1 reads LNHNV; CDR2 reads YYDKDF (reference sequence). This CDR3 comprises 16 residues. The whole variable domain, remainder taken from reference TRBV15 and TRBJ1-1, is DAMVIQNPRYQVTQFGKPVTLSCSQTLNHNVMYWYQQKSSQAPKLLFHYYDKDFNNEADTPDNFQSRRPNTSFCFLDIRSPGLGDTAMYLCATSRDLRRVNTEAFFGQGTRLTVV.

This clone was counted once. V and J are TRBV6-1 and TRBJ2-2, with D hard to call. Trimming shortened V by 5 bases and J by 2 bases, and 6 bases separated the two germline ends. This CDR3 contains 13 residues. Germline V CDR1 and CDR2: MNHNS, SASEGT. DNA for the CDR3: TGTGCCAGCAGTATGACTAACACCGGGGAGCTGTTTTTT. Protein: CASSMTNTGELFF.

The V call is TRBV7-3, the J call TRBJ2-1; no clear D gene. CDR1 is SGHTA and CDR2 is FQGTGA in the germline V gene. Trimming cost V 5 bases and J 5 bases, with 10 bases left between them. The CDR3 totals 13 residues. The CDR3 DNA sequence: TGTGCCAGCAGCCTCGGGCCTGACAATGAGCAGTTCTTC. Its protein product is CASSLGPDNEQFF.

The chain employs TRBV10-3 and TRBJ2-7, with D possibly TRBD1 on 5 matching bases. CDR1 ENHRY and CDR2 SYGVKD come from the germline V gene. Trimming shortened V by 4 bases and J by 0 bases, and 10 bases separated the two germline ends. This CDR3 has 14 residues. The CDR3 sequence is CAISVSRASYEQYF. The DNA of the CDR3 is TGTGCCATCAGTGTCTCCAGGGCCTCCTACGAGCAGTACTTC.

This clone has a single count. The chain carries TRBV30 and TRBJ1-6, with D hard to call. The V and J ends lost 0 bases and 7 bases respectively, with 7 bases between them. The CDR3 runs to 13 residues. CDR1 is GTSNPN and CDR2 is SVGIG in the germline V gene (reference sequence). In DNA, the CDR3 is TGTGCCTGGAGTGTCCGGCGCAATTCACCCCTCCACTTT. Translation gives CAWSVRRNSPLHF.

The chain couples TRBV18 to TRBJ1-3; D not certain. This CDR3 contains 15 residues. CDR1 and CDR2 (germline): KGHSH, LQKENI. Trimming removed 3 bases at V and 2 bases at J, with 11 bases between. CDR3 in DNA: TGTGCCAGCTCACCGACGGGCAGAACTGGAAACACCATATATTTT. The encoded protein is CASSPTGRTGNTIYF.

This chain links TRBV7-3 with TRBJ2-1; D not certain. V was clipped by 2 bases and J by 10 bases, with 9 bases between them. From germline, CDR1 is SGHTA and CDR2 FQGTGA. The CDR3 covers 12 residues. The CDR3 protein is CASSLRAGEQFF. The CDR3 nucleotides are TGTGCCAGCAGCTTACGGGCCGGGGAGCAGTTCTTC.

The chain joins TRBV10-3 to TRBJ2-6; the D gene could be TRBD1 or TRBD2 (6 bases each). CDR3 length: 19 residues. The germline V gene has CDR1 ENHRY and CDR2 SYGVKD. Deletions cut 6 bases from V and 0 bases from J, with 21 bases between. The CDR3 reads CAIRRDGRGLVSGANVLTF. Here the CDR3 DNA reads TGTGCCATCAGACGGGACGGCCGGGGGCTGGTCTCTGGGGCCAACGTCCTGACTTTC.

The V gene is TRBV29-1, the J gene TRBJ2-7, with 8 bases that match TRBD1. The CDR3 is made up of 13 amino acids. Germline trimming cut 5 bases from V and 7 bases from J; bases unmatched to any gene: 10. Per the germline V gene, CDR1 is SQVTM and CDR2 is ANQGSEA. CDR3 coding DNA: TGCAGCGTTTCCTATCAGGGGGCGGGGGAGCAGTACTTC. Translation: CSVSYQGAGEQYF.

The V and J genes are TRBV5-4 and TRBJ1-1; D gene ambiguous. The CDR3 totals 13 residues. Germline CDR1 SGHNT, CDR2 YYREEE (reference sequence). With 0 bases removed from V and 5 bases from J, the gap between germline ends came to 8 bases. In DNA form, the CDR3 reads TGTGCCAGCAGCTTGGGTGCCGGGACTGAAGCTTTCTTT. It is translated as CASSLGAGTEAFF.

For the CDR3, the DNA is TGTGCCAGCAGTCAATACCTCCCGGATATGGCTTTCTTT. Protein: CASSQYLPDMAFF. The rearrangement uses TRBV7-9 and TRBJ1-1, with D hard to call. V dropped 6 bases and J dropped 11 bases, with 19 bases sitting between them. The CDR3 sequence is 13 residues long. Germline assignment: CDR1 SEHNR and CDR2 FQNEAQ (reference sequence).

The rearrangement joins TRBV11-2 to TRBJ2-2; D unclear. The CDR3 runs 13 residues. V lost 2 bases and J lost 7, with 8 bases in between. Germline CDR1 is SGHAT and CDR2 is FQNNGV. The CDR3 protein is CASSLSPSGELFF. In nucleotides, the CDR3 is TGTGCCAGCAGCTTAAGCCCAAGCGGGGAGCTGTTTTTT.

This clone came up a few times. The chain has TRBV7-7 and TRBJ2-5, with TRBD1 matching 7 bases. The germline V gene has CDR1 SSHAT and CDR2 FNYEAQ (reference sequence). The CDR3 has 15 amino acids. Unmatched junction bases numbered 9, after V lost 5 bases and J lost 3 bases. Written as DNA, the CDR3 is TGTGCCAGCAGCCGGGACAGAAGGGTTGAAGAGACCCAGTACTTC. It encodes CASSRDRRVEETQYF.

The count of this clone is one. The chain joins TRBV11-2 to TRBJ2-1; 12 bases agree with TRBD1. The CDR3 consists of 16 residues. Germline lookup yields CDR1 SGHAT and CDR2 FQNNGV. The V and J ends lost 5 bases and 7 bases, in that order; junction bases with no gene match: 9. CDR3 loop: CASSPLGGQGANEQFF. The DNA for the CDR3 is TGTGCCAGCAGCCCTTTAGGGGGACAGGGGGCGAATGAGCAGTTCTTC.

V usage is TRBV7-2 and J usage is TRBJ2-1, with TRBD2 as a possible D gene (6 bases). V shed 6 bases and J shed 7 bases, with 25 bases lying between them. Germline CDR1 reads SGHTA; CDR2 reads FQGNSA. The CDR3 is 17 amino acids. The CDR3 loop reads CASSYGGRGTGRNEQFF. Written as DNA, the CDR3 is TGTGCCAGCAGTTATGGCGGCCGGGGGACCGGTAGGAATGAGCAGTTCTTC.

The rearrangement joins TRBV19 to TRBJ2-3; D is perhaps TRBD2 (6 bases). CDR1 LNHDA and CDR2 SQIVND come from the germline V gene (reference sequence). The CDR3 is 15 amino acids. The germline V and J ends were trimmed by 4 bases and 5 bases, with 16 bases remaining between them. The CDR3 protein is CASSTRRGTGDTQYF. CDR3 sequence (DNA): TGTGCCAGTAGTACTAGGAGGGGCACGGGAGATACGCAGTATTTT.

The CDR3 DNA follows: TGTGCCAGCAGTTTTGAGGTCACTGAAGCTTTCTTT. Protein sequence: CASSFEVTEAFF. This chain joins TRBV28 and TRBJ1-1; no definite D call. The CDR3 consists of 12 residues. Deletions cut 3 bases from V and 4 bases from J, with 6 bases between. Germline-derived CDR1 and CDR2 are MDHEN and SYDVKM.